The table lists the clone carrying this T cell receptor (beta chain) with a few counts. The data belong to a study of blood T cell repertoires in COVID-19. The J segment lost 6 bases and the V segment lost 3 bases, leaving 12 bases of the junction unmatched. The CDR3 has 16 residues. CDR1 and CDR2 (germline): SGDLS, YYNGEE. The assay was immunoSEQ multiplex PCR, and TCRdb's table has in-frame clones only and misses some. The table shows about 250,000 clones, with roughly 85% occurring only once. V gene TRBV9 combines with J gene TRBJ1-3; 7 bases map to TRBD1. The sequencing input was PBMCs or T cells enriched from blood (not recorded which). This clonotype was sampled from a woman in her forties or fifties with acute COVID-19. The CDR3 sequence: CASSGKGGTGENTIYF. The CDR3 nucleotides read TGTGCCAGCAGCGGGAAGGGAGGAACAGGGGAAAACACCATATATTTT.